This is a list of T cell receptor beta chains from one sample in a study of T cells in Graves' hyperthyroidism and ophthalmopathy. MiXCR was run by TCRdb on the multiplex PCR reads, yielding one entry per CDR3 protein. This table holds some 400,000 distinct CDR3 sequences, 19% found once. Sequenced sample: blood. These receptors were collected from a woman under 30 with Graves' hyperthyroidism. CDR3s include the opening cysteine and the closing phenylalanine or tryptophan. The D gene is left open where the match is weak. Only some rows state a clone size, as once, few, many or a class for expanded clones.

cdr3_nt: TGCAGCGTTGAAGAGACTAGCCGGAATGAGCAGTTCTTC; cdr3_aa: CSVEETSRNEQFF; clone_size: .; v_call: TRBV29-1; d_call: TRBD2; j_call: TRBJ2-1
cdr3_nt: TGCAGCGTCGGGACAGGGAGGCATCAGCCCCAGCATTTT; cdr3_aa: CSVGTGRHQPQHF; clone_size: many; v_call: TRBV29-1; d_call: TRBD1; j_call: TRBJ1-5
cdr3_nt: TGTGCCAGCAGTCTTACGGGGATGGCGAACACTGAAGCTTTCTTT; cdr3_aa: CASSLTGMANTEAFF; clone_size: .; v_call: TRBV28; d_call: .; j_call: TRBJ1-1
cdr3_nt: TGTGCCACCAGTGATGGACAGGGTCGGTTCGGGAACCCTAGCAATCAGCCCCAGCATTTT; cdr3_aa: CATSDGQGRFGNPSNQPQHF; clone_size: many; v_call: TRBV24-1; d_call: TRBD1; j_call: TRBJ1-5
cdr3_nt: TGCAGTGCTAGAGTGGGAGGGGGACTCAATCAGCCCCAGCATTTT; cdr3_aa: CSARVGGGLNQPQHF; clone_size: many; v_call: TRBV20-1; d_call: .; j_call: TRBJ1-5
cdr3_nt: TGTGCCACCAGGGACGCGACTAGCGGGGGGAGAGAGACCCAGTACTTC; cdr3_aa: CATRDATSGGRETQYF; clone_size: many; v_call: TRBV10-3; d_call: TRBD2; j_call: TRBJ2-5
cdr3_nt: TGTGCCAGCAGCCCTAGCTTGATTGAGACAGTCCAAGAGACCCAGTACTTC; cdr3_aa: CASSPSLIETVQETQYF; clone_size: .; v_call: TRBV11-3; d_call: .; j_call: TRBJ2-5
cdr3_nt: TGCAGTGCTAGAGTAGCGGGGGGGCCGATCAGTAGGTACGAGCAGTACTTC; cdr3_aa: CSARVAGGPISRYEQYF; clone_size: many; v_call: TRBV20-1; d_call: TRBD2; j_call: TRBJ2-7
cdr3_nt: TGCAGTGCCCCCGCAGAAGATCAGATCTACGAGCAGTACTTC; cdr3_aa: CSAPAEDQIYEQYF; clone_size: many; v_call: TRBV20-1; d_call: .; j_call: TRBJ2-7
cdr3_nt: TGTGCCAGCAGTGGCAGGGGGAATCAGCCCCAGCATTTT; cdr3_aa: CASSGRGNQPQHF; clone_size: many; v_call: TRBV6-1; d_call: TRBD1; j_call: TRBJ1-5
cdr3_nt: TGTGCCAGCAGTGAGCACCCCACGGACAGGCAGTATGGCTACACCTTC; cdr3_aa: CASSEHPTDRQYGYTF; clone_size: .; v_call: TRBV6-1; d_call: TRBD1; j_call: TRBJ1-2
cdr3_nt: TGTGCCAGCAGTTACTCCCCAGAGAACACCGGGGAGCTGTTTTTT; cdr3_aa: CASSYSPENTGELFF; clone_size: many; v_call: TRBV6-5; d_call: .; j_call: TRBJ2-2
cdr3_nt: TGTGCCAGCAGTGAACTAGCGGGGGGCCATTTGGAGACCCAGTACTTC; cdr3_aa: CASSELAGGHLETQYF; clone_size: .; v_call: TRBV6-1; d_call: TRBD2; j_call: TRBJ2-5
cdr3_nt: TGTGCCAGCACGTGGGTTACCGGGGAGCTGTTTTTT; cdr3_aa: CASTWVTGELFF; clone_size: many; v_call: TRBV6-1; d_call: .; j_call: TRBJ2-2
cdr3_nt: TGTGCCAGCAGCTTAAATGGGTTCGAAGGGGCCGGAGCTTTCTTT; cdr3_aa: CASSLNGFEGAGAFF; clone_size: many; v_call: TRBV7-3; d_call: .; j_call: TRBJ1-1
cdr3_nt: TGTGCCAGCAGTTTGCCAGGGCCTCTCTACGAGCAGTACTTC; cdr3_aa: CASSLPGPLYEQYF; clone_size: .; v_call: TRBV12-3/TRBV12-4; d_call: .; j_call: TRBJ2-7
cdr3_nt: TGTGCCAGCAGCCGTGGACTAGCGGGGGGGTACGAGCAGTACTTC; cdr3_aa: CASSRGLAGGYEQYF; clone_size: many; v_call: TRBV4-2; d_call: TRBD2; j_call: TRBJ2-7
cdr3_nt: TGTGCCAGCGGGGACAGTGCGACTAACTATGGCTACACCTTC; cdr3_aa: CASGDSATNYGYTF; clone_size: few; v_call: TRBV12-3/TRBV12-4; d_call: TRBD1; j_call: TRBJ1-2
cdr3_nt: TGCGCCAGCAGCCCCCGAGGACCAGGGCCGGGGGGCTACACCTTC; cdr3_aa: CASSPRGPGPGGYTF; clone_size: .; v_call: TRBV4-1; d_call: .; j_call: TRBJ1-2
cdr3_nt: TGTGCCAGCAGTTTTCCCGGGGGTCGGGGCTACACCTTC; cdr3_aa: CASSFPGGRGYTF; clone_size: .; v_call: TRBV6-5; d_call: .; j_call: TRBJ1-2
cdr3_nt: TGCAGTGCTAACCAAGACAGTGCGGGCAATCAGCCCCAGCATTTT; cdr3_aa: CSANQDSAGNQPQHF; clone_size: few; v_call: TRBV20-1; d_call: .; j_call: TRBJ1-5
cdr3_nt: TGTGCCAGCAGGGAGACAGGGAAGAGCAATCAGCCCCAGCATTTT; cdr3_aa: CASRETGKSNQPQHF; clone_size: many; v_call: TRBV6-1; d_call: TRBD1; j_call: TRBJ1-5
cdr3_nt: TGCAGTGCTAGCGAACAGGGGGTCTCCTACGAGCAGTACTTC; cdr3_aa: CSASEQGVSYEQYF; clone_size: many; v_call: TRBV20-1; d_call: TRBD1; j_call: TRBJ2-7
cdr3_nt: TGTGCCATCAGTGATTTCGGATACAGGGCCCTTGGAAACACCATATATTTT; cdr3_aa: CAISDFGYRALGNTIYF; clone_size: many; v_call: TRBV10-3; d_call: .; j_call: TRBJ1-3
cdr3_nt: TGCGCCAGCAGCCCCGAGGGAGGTCAGCCCCAGCATTTT; cdr3_aa: CASSPEGGQPQHF; clone_size: many; v_call: TRBV5-1; d_call: .; j_call: TRBJ1-5
cdr3_nt: TGCAGTGCTAGACGTCAGGCGACCTACGAGCAGTACTTC; cdr3_aa: CSARRQATYEQYF; clone_size: many; v_call: TRBV20-1; d_call: .; j_call: TRBJ2-7
cdr3_nt: TGTGCCAGCAGTATCCAGACAGGGAACTACGAGCAGTACTTC; cdr3_aa: CASSIQTGNYEQYF; clone_size: .; v_call: TRBV28; d_call: TRBD1; j_call: TRBJ2-7
cdr3_nt: TGCGCCAGCAGCCAAGCTCGGAGGTTTTTCGACACTGAAGCTTTCTTT; cdr3_aa: CASSQARRFFDTEAFF; clone_size: .; v_call: TRBV4-1; d_call: .; j_call: TRBJ1-1
cdr3_nt: TGTGCCAGCTCACGAACCGGGACCCAAAAGAACTACGAGCAGTACTTC; cdr3_aa: CASSRTGTQKNYEQYF; clone_size: few; v_call: TRBV18; d_call: .; j_call: TRBJ2-7
cdr3_nt: TGTGCCAGCAGTTTAAGCGGATACAATCAGCCCCAGCATTTT; cdr3_aa: CASSLSGYNQPQHF; clone_size: .; v_call: TRBV28; d_call: .; j_call: TRBJ1-5
cdr3_nt: TGTGCCAGCAGTACTTACGAGATAGAAGCTTTCTTT; cdr3_aa: CASSTYEIEAFF; clone_size: many; v_call: TRBV6-2/TRBV6-3; d_call: .; j_call: TRBJ1-1
cdr3_nt: TGTGCCAGCAGTGAAACAGATAATTCACCCCTCCACTTT; cdr3_aa: CASSETDNSPLHF; clone_size: many; v_call: TRBV6-4; d_call: .; j_call: TRBJ1-6
cdr3_nt: TGTGCCACCGGACAGATAGACTACGAGCAGTACTTC; cdr3_aa: CATGQIDYEQYF; clone_size: .; v_call: TRBV5-4; d_call: .; j_call: TRBJ2-7
cdr3_nt: TGTGCCAGCAGCTTGGCGGGACAGGGTTTTCCAGCCGGGCATTTT; cdr3_aa: CASSLAGQGFPAGHF; clone_size: .; v_call: TRBV5-4; d_call: TRBD1; j_call: TRBJ1-5
cdr3_nt: TGTGCCTGGAGGGGAGTACAGGGTATAGGCGGGGAGCTGTCTTTT; cdr3_aa: CAWRGVQGIGGELSF; clone_size: few; v_call: TRBV30; d_call: .; j_call: TRBJ2-2
cdr3_nt: TGTGCCAGCAGCTCCTTCACAGGAACCGGGGAGCTGTTTTTT; cdr3_aa: CASSSFTGTGELFF; clone_size: many; v_call: TRBV7-8; d_call: .; j_call: TRBJ2-2